This passage covers 9 T cell receptor beta chains from one sample sequenced in a study of blood T cell repertoires in COVID-19. The protocol was immunoSEQ multiplex PCR, while the TCRdb copy is restricted to in-frame clones and leaves out a portion. The sample holds approximately 250,000 clones; roughly 79% are singletons and the top ten take approximately 15%. The sample was PBMCs or T cells enriched from blood (not recorded which). The receptors were sampled from a man aged 40-55 years who had recovered from COVID-19.

The chain has TRBV6-2 or TRBV6-3 and TRBJ2-7; 9 positions agree with TRBD1. The CDR3 covers 17 residues. Per germline, CDR1 MNHEY and CDR2 SVGEGT. J lost 2 bases, V lost 2 bases, and 10 bases had no gene match. This chain's CDR3 is CASSYGERDRVTYEQYF. The CDR3 nucleotides are TGTGCCAGCAGTTACGGGGAGCGGGACAGGGTGACCTACGAGCAGTACTTC.

V is TRBV2 and J is TRBJ1-5; 11 bases map to TRBD1. Germline CDR1 is SNHLY and CDR2 is FYNNEI. The junction had 7 bases not matched to a gene; V was cut back by 5 bases and J by 7 bases. The CDR3 is 15 amino acids. The CDR3, as DNA: TGTGCCAGCAGTCTTGGACAGGGGGCCCAACAGCCCCAGCATTTT. This gives the protein CASSLGQGAQQPQHF.

The genes are TRBV5-1 and TRBJ1-5; possible D gene TRBD1, 5 bases. The germline gives CDR1 SGHRS, CDR2 YFSETQ. There are 15 residues in the CDR3. Deletions cut 0 bases from V and 4 bases from J, with 11 bases between. CDR3 sequence (DNA): TGCGCCAGCAGCTTGGATTCGGGGGTGAATCAGCCCCAGCATTTT. Amino acids: CASSLDSGVNQPQHF.

This chain joins TRBV30 and TRBJ1-2, with TRBD1 matching over 10 bases. The CDR3 runs 15 residues. The V segment lost 2 bases and the J segment 5 bases; nucleotides outside the gene matches: 8. Germline V gene sequence: CDR1 GTSNPN, CDR2 SVGIG (reference sequence). CDR3: CAWSLAPGQGYGYTF. The DNA of the CDR3 is TGTGCCTGGAGTCTCGCCCCGGGACAGGGGTATGGCTACACCTTC.

This clone was detected only once. The chain uses TRBV7-2 and TRBJ1-1; 7 bases align to TRBD1. The V and J ends lost 4 bases and 0 bases, in that order; junction bases with no gene match: 8. The CDR3 is 16 residues long. CDR1 and CDR2 (germline): SGHTA, FQGNSA. CDR3 DNA sequence: TGTGCCAGCAGCTCGCGACAGGGCGGTATGAACACTGAAGCTTTCTTT. This sequence encodes CASSSRQGGMNTEAFF.

J is TRBJ1-2 and V is TRBV3-1 (or the pseudogene TRBV3-2), with a weak D call TRBD1 (5 bases). V was trimmed by 3 bases and J by 5 bases, leaving 13 bases between them. CDR1 is LGHDT and CDR2 is YNNKEL in the germline V gene (reference sequence). The CDR3 runs to 14 residues. The CDR3 bases are TGTGCCAGCAGCCACTACGGGGGGGATTATGGCTACACCTTC. Protein: CASSHYGGDYGYTF.

In DNA, the CDR3 is TGTGCCAGTAAGGGGATTAGCAATCAGCCCCAGCATTTT. Its protein product is CASKGISNQPQHF. This chain uses TRBV19 with TRBJ1-5, with D possibly TRBD1 on 5 matching bases. Germline assignment: CDR1 LNHDA and CDR2 SQIVND (reference sequence). The V and J ends lost 7 bases and 0 bases respectively, with 7 bases between them. This CDR3 comprises 13 residues.

The chain links TRBV10-3 to TRBJ2-3, with D hard to call. The CDR3 has 15 residues. V was trimmed by 1 base and J by 0 bases, leaving 8 bases between them. The germline CDR1 and CDR2 sequences are ENHRY and SYGVKD. CDR3 in DNA: TGTGCCATCAGTGAGTACTCCGTGAGCACAGATACGCAGTATTTT. Protein product: CAISEYSVSTDTQYF.

This sequence joins TRBV9 and TRBJ1-6; D unclear. V was shortened by 0 bases and J by 7 bases, with 11 bases between the two germline ends. The CDR3 is 15 residues long. CDR1 is SGDLS and CDR2 is YYNGEE in the germline V gene. CDR3 sequence (DNA): TGTGCCAGCAGCGTAGGGGAGGGTCGGAATTCACCCCTCCACTTT. The encoded protein is CASSVGEGRNSPLHF.